Below, one T cell receptor beta chain is given with its context. Its antigen is not identified. This specimen belongs to a study of CXCR3-negative and CXCR3-positive naive CD8 T cells. Germline CDR1 reads SNHLY; CDR2 reads FYNNEI. This CDR3 region has 14 residues. The study's findings and limits: The TRBV-TRBJ usage of naive CXCR3-negative and CXCR3-positive cells was similar, but that of memory cells differed.

With UMI labels, 5' RACE was used to prepare the TRB cDNA libraries. TCRdb reprocessed the 5' RACE reads and keeps a single row for each CDR3 protein, giving no DNA. The table lists 100,000 to 150,000 distinct CDR3 sequences. Source material: naive CXCR3- CD8+ T cells from blood. Subset reported: CD45RO-CCR7+CD27+CD95- naive CD8+ T cells lacking CXCR3 (TNR3-). This TCR derives from a human donor in good health. Some clones in this sample may be carry-over from other donors' samples. The V gene is TRBV2, the J gene TRBJ2-7; the TCRdb call, TRBD1, lacks DNA for checking. The CDR3 sequence is CASSTGTGDHEQYF. Looking up the rest from reference TRBV2 and TRBJ2-7 gives the full variable domain: EPEVTQTPSHQVTQMGQEVILRCVPISNHLYFYWYRQILGQKVEFLVSFYNNEISEKSEIFDDQFSVERPDGSNFTLKIRSTKLEDSAMYFCASSTGTGDHEQYFGPGTRLTVT.